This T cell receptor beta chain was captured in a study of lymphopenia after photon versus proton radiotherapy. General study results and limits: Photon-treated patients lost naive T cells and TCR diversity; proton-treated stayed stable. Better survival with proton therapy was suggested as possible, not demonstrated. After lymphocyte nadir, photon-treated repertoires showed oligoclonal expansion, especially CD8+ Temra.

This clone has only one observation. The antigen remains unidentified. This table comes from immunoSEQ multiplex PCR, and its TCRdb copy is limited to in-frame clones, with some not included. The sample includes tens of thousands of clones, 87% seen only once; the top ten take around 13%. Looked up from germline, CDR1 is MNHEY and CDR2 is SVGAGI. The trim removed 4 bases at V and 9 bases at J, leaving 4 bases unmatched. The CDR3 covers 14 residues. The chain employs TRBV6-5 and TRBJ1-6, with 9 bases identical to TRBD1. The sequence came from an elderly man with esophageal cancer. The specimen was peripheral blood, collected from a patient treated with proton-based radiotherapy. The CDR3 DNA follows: TGTGCCAGCAGTTGGGGACAGGGAGGTTCACCCCTCCACTTT. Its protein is CASSWGQGGSPLHF.